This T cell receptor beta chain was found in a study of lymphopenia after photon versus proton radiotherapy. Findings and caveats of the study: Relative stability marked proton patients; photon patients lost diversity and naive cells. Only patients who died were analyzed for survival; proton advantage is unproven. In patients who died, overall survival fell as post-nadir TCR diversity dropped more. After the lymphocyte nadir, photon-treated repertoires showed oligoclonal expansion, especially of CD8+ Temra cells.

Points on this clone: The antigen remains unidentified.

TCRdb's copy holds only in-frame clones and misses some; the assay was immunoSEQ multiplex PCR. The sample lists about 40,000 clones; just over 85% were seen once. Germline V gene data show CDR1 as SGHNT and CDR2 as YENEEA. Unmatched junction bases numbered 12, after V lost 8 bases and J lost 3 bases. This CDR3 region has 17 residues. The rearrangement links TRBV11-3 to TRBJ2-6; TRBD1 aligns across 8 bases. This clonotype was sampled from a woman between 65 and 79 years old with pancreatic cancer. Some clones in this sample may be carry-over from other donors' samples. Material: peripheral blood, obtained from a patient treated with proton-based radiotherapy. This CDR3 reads CASSTGTGSGGANVLTF. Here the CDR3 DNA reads TGTGCCAGCTCCACCGGGACAGGTTCTGGTGGGGCCAACGTCCTGACTTTC.